This is a list of T cell receptor beta chains from one sample in a study of spatial heterogeneity in lung cancer. TCRdb recomputed calls from the 5' RACE reads with MiXCR, one row per CDR3 protein. The sample holds some 25,000 distinct CDR3 sequences, roughly 6.9% seen once. The specimen was lung tumor tissue, collected at surgery. The source of these receptors is a male donor with early-stage non-small cell lung cancer. The CDR3 runs from the conserved cysteine through the conserved F or W. Fields, in order: clone size, D gene, J gene, V gene, CDR3 protein, CDR3 DNA. D genes are given only for firm matches. Not every row has a clone size; where given, it reads once, few, many or a size class.

size: many; D: TRBD1; J: TRBJ1-6; V: TRBV4-1; CDR3: CASSRGGQNNSPLHF; DNA: TGCGCCAGCAGCCGGGGGGGACAGAATAATTCACCCCTCCACTTT
size: .; D: TRBD1; J: TRBJ1-1; V: TRBV20-1; CDR3: CSASEDREGTEAFF; DNA: TGCAGTGCTAGTGAGGACAGGGAAGGTACTGAAGCTTTCTTT
size: many; D: .; J: TRBJ1-1; V: TRBV20-1; CDR3: CSARGGRSGTEAFF; DNA: TGCAGTGCTAGGGGGGGACGCTCGGGCACTGAAGCTTTCTTT
size: few; D: .; J: TRBJ2-3; V: TRBV6-1; CDR3: CASSERPGTDTQYF; DNA: TGTGCCAGCAGTGAACGGCCAGGGACAGATACGCAGTATTTT
size: many; D: TRBD1; J: TRBJ1-3; V: TRBV7-8; CDR3: CASSLGDRRLSGNTIYF; DNA: TGTGCCAGCAGCTTAGGGGACAGGCGACTCTCTGGAAACACCATATATTTT
size: many; D: .; J: TRBJ1-5; V: TRBV28; CDR3: CASVRGKTAYSNQPQHF; DNA: TGTGCCAGCGTAAGGGGCAAAACCGCCTATAGCAATCAGCCCCAGCATTTT
size: .; D: TRBD1; J: TRBJ1-1; V: TRBV5-1; CDR3: CASSHQGVSRNTEAFF; DNA: TGCGCCAGCAGCCATCAGGGGGTATCTAGGAACACTGAAGCTTTCTTT
size: .; D: .; J: TRBJ2-2; V: TRBV7-2; CDR3: CASSLRRGDTGELFF; DNA: TGTGCCAGCAGCTTACGCCGGGGCGACACCGGGGAGCTGTTTTTT
size: few; D: .; J: TRBJ1-2; V: TRBV11-2; CDR3: CASSLVSSYGYTF; DNA: TGTGCCAGCAGCTTAGTTAGCTCCTATGGCTACACCTTC
size: many; D: TRBD1; J: TRBJ2-5; V: TRBV7-9; CDR3: CASSLGTGPQETQYF; DNA: TGTGCCAGCAGCTTAGGGACAGGCCCCCAAGAGACCCAGTACTTC
size: .; D: .; J: TRBJ1-3; V: TRBV12-3/TRBV12-4; CDR3: CASSPPGGNTIYF; DNA: TGTGCCAGCAGTCCCCCAGGAGGAAACACCATATATTTT
size: .; D: .; J: TRBJ2-1; V: TRBV7-8; CDR3: CASSSQGRSYNEQFF; DNA: TGTGCCAGCAGCAGTCAGGGGCGCTCCTACAATGAGCAGTTCTTC
size: .; D: .; J: TRBJ2-3; V: TRBV6-2/TRBV6-3; CDR3: CASSRDADTQYF; DNA: TGTGCCAGCAGTAGGGATGCAGATACGCAGTATTTT
size: many; D: TRBD2; J: TRBJ2-5; V: TRBV5-1; CDR3: CASSFGTSGVETQYF; DNA: TGCGCCAGCAGCTTCGGGACTAGCGGGGTGGAGACCCAGTACTTC
size: many; D: TRBD2; J: TRBJ2-7; V: TRBV29-1; CDR3: CSVAGLAGTYEQYF; DNA: TGCAGCGTTGCCGGACTAGCGGGGACTTACGAGCAGTACTTC
size: many; D: TRBD2; J: TRBJ2-1; V: TRBV4-2; CDR3: CASSQLAGGNEQFF; DNA: TGTGCCAGCAGCCAACTAGCGGGGGGCAATGAGCAGTTCTTC
size: .; D: .; J: TRBJ2-5; V: TRBV27; CDR3: CASRRDSQETQYF; DNA: TGTGCCAGCAGGCGGGACAGCCAAGAGACCCAGTACTTC
size: many; D: .; J: TRBJ1-1; V: TRBV20-1; CDR3: CSASGEAEAFF; DNA: TGCAGTGCTAGCGGTGAGGCAGAAGCTTTCTTT
size: many; D: TRBD2; J: TRBJ2-5; V: TRBV29-1; CDR3: CSVGVAGGPRETQYF; DNA: TGCAGCGTTGGTGTAGCGGGGGGGCCTAGAGAGACCCAGTACTTC
size: .; D: .; J: TRBJ1-1; V: TRBV29-1; CDR3: CSAKDGIMGNTEAFF; DNA: TGCAGCGCTAAGGACGGAATCATGGGGAACACTGAAGCTTTCTTT
size: many; D: .; J: TRBJ2-2; V: TRBV5-4; CDR3: CASSLHHGELFF; DNA: TGTGCCAGCAGCTTGCACCACGGGGAGCTGTTTTTT
size: .; D: .; J: TRBJ1-1; V: TRBV6-2/TRBV6-3; CDR3: CASTGAGVNTEAFF; DNA: TGTGCCAGCACGGGGGCTGGCGTGAACACTGAAGCTTTCTTT
size: many; D: TRBD1; J: TRBJ1-6; V: TRBV4-1; CDR3: CASSQDRDRGGSPLHF; DNA: TGCGCCAGCAGTCAAGACCGGGACAGGGGAGGTTCACCCCTCCACTTT
size: many; D: .; J: TRBJ1-2; V: TRBV7-9; CDR3: CASTPRRGGKFGYTF; DNA: TGTGCCAGCACCCCCCGAAGGGGAGGGAAGTTTGGCTACACCTTC
size: many; D: .; J: TRBJ1-5; V: TRBV3-2; CDR3: CASSQGTFRCNQPQHF; DNA: TGTGCCAGCAGCCAAGGGACTTTTAGGTGCAATCAGCCCCAGCATTTT
size: many; D: .; J: TRBJ2-3; V: TRBV18; CDR3: CASSPLGSTDTQYF; DNA: TGTGCCAGCTCACCCCTGGGGAGCACAGATACGCAGTATTTT
size: many; D: .; J: TRBJ1-1; V: TRBV12-3/TRBV12-4; CDR3: CASSFSASQTRAFF; DNA: TGTGCCAGCAGTTTTAGCGCCTCACAAACTAGAGCTTTCTTT
size: many; D: .; J: TRBJ2-3; V: TRBV28; CDR3: CASSSPTGSGTTGTQYF; DNA: TGTGCCAGCAGTTCCCCAACCGGGTCAGGGACCACGGGTACGCAGTATTTT
size: many; D: .; J: TRBJ2-1; V: TRBV6-5; CDR3: CASSALGGEQFF; DNA: TGTGCCAGCTCCGCCCTTGGGGGGGAGCAGTTCTTC
size: many; D: .; J: TRBJ1-2; V: TRBV20-1; CDR3: CSAPEQGISANYGYTF; DNA: TGCAGTGCGCCAGAACAGGGAATTTCGGCTAACTATGGCTACACCTTC
size: .; D: .; J: TRBJ2-1; V: TRBV29-1; CDR3: CSVEPNNEQFF; DNA: TGCAGCGTTGAGCCTAACAATGAGCAGTTCTTC